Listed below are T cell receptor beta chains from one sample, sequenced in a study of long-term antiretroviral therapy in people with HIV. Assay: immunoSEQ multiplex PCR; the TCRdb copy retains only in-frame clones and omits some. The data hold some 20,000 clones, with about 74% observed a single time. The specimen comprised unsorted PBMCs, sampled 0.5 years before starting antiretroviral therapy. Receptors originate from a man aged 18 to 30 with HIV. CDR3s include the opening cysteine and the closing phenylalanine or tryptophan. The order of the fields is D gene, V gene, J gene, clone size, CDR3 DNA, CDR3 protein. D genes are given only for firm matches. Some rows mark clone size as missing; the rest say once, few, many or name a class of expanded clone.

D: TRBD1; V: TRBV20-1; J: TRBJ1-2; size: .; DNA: TGCAGTGCTGCGCAGGGGGAAGGCTACACCTTC; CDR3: CSAAQGEGYTF
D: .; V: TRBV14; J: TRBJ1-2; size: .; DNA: TGTGCCAGCAGCCAAAGGAGGTTTAACTATGGCTACACCTTC; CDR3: CASSQRRFNYGYTF
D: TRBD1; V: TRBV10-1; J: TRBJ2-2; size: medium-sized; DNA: TGCGCCAGCAGTGATCCAGGGGGTTATGTTGCCGGGGAGCTGTTTTTT; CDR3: CASSDPGGYVAGELFF
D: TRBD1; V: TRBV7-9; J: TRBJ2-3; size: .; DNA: TGTGCCAGCAGCCCGGACAGGGAATTCAAAGATACGCAGTATTTT; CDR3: CASSPDREFKDTQYF
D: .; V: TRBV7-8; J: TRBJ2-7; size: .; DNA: TGTGCCAGCAGCCATACTAGGCCCGAGCAGTACTTC; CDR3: CASSHTRPEQYF
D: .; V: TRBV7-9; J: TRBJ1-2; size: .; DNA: TGTGCCAGCAGCTTCTTGGGGTCTACTCGTTCCGATGGCTACACCTTC; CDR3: CASSFLGSTRSDGYTF
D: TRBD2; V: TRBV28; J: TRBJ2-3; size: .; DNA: TGTGCCAGCAGTTTCCTAGCGGGAACAGATACGCAGTATTTT; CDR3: CASSFLAGTDTQYF
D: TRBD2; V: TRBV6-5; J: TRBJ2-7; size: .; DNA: TGTGCCAGCAGTTACTCGCCGGGGGGGGGCGCCTACGAGCAGTACTTC; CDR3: CASSYSPGGGAYEQYF
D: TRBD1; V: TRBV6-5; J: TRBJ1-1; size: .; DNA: TGTGCCAGCAGCCTAACCGGACAGGGGGCCACTGAAGCTTTCTTT; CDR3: CASSLTGQGATEAFF
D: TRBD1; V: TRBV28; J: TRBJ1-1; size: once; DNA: TGTGCCAGCACCTGGGACAGGGAGAACACTGAAGCTTTCTTT; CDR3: CASTWDRENTEAFF
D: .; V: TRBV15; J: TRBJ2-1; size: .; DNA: TGTGCCACCAGCACTAGGGCGGTGAACAATGAGCAGTTCTTC; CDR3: CATSTRAVNNEQFF
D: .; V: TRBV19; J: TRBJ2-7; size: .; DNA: TGTGCCAGTAGTATGGGTCTGGGCGGGGGCCACGAGCAGTACTTC; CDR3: CASSMGLGGGHEQYF
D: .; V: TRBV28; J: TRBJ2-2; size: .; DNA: TGTGCCAAGAAGGGTCCCTCTAACACCGGGGAGCTGTTTTTT; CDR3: CAKKGPSNTGELFF
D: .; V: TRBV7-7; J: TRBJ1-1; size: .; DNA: TGTGCTAGCAGCTTAGCCGGGAACACTGAAGCTTTCTTT; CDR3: CASSLAGNTEAFF
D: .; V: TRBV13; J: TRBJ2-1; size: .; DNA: TGTGCCAGCAGCCCCGGTGCAAGTGAGCAGTTCTTC; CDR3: CASSPGASEQFF
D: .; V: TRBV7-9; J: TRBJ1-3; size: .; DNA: TGTGCCAGCAGCTTAGCCGGGACCACCCTACACCATGGAAACACCATATATTTT; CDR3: CASSLAGTTLHHGNTIYF
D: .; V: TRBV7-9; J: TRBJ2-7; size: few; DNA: TGTGCCAGCAGCTTAGCAAGGCAGGCCGATGGGCATCACGAGCAGTACTTC; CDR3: CASSLARQADGHHEQYF
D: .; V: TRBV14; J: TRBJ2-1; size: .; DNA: TGTGCCAGCAGCCACCGCAGGAGTGAGCAGTTCTTC; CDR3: CASSHRRSEQFF
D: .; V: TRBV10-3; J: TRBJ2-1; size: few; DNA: TGTGCCATCAGTCCCGGTTATGAGCAGTTCTTC; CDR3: CAISPGYEQFF
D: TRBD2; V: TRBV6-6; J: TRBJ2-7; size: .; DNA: TGTGCCAGTAGCGAGCGGGAGGGGAACGAGCAGTACTTC; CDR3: CASSEREGNEQYF
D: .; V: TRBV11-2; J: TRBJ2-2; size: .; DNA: TGTGCCAGCAGCTTGGGATGGCGGAACACCGGGGAGCTGTTTTTT; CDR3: CASSLGWRNTGELFF
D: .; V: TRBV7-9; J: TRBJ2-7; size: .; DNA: TGTGCCAGCAGCTTATCGCCCCCCGACGAGCAGTACTTC; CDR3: CASSLSPPDEQYF
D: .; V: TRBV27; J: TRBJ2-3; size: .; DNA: TGTGCCAGCAGTTTGGCTATTACAGATACGCAGTATTTT; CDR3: CASSLAITDTQYF
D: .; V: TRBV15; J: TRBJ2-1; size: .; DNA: TGTGCCACCAGCAGAGAGGGACGGAATGAGCAGTTCTTC; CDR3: CATSREGRNEQFF
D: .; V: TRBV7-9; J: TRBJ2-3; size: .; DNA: TGTGCCAGCAACCGGCTTGTAATACGCACAGATACGCAGTATTTT; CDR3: CASNRLVIRTDTQYF
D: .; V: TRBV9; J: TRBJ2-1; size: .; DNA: TGTGCCAGCAGCGTAGAGGGGGTTACCTCCTACAATGAGCAGTTCTTC; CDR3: CASSVEGVTSYNEQFF
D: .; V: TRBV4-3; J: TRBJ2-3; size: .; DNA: TGCGCCAGCAGCCAAGATTTATTTAGCTGGGCAGATACGCAGTATTTT; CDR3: CASSQDLFSWADTQYF
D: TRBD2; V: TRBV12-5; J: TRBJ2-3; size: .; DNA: TGTGCTAGTGGTAGAGGGAGGGCCGAAGGCACAGATACGCAGTATTTT; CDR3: CASGRGRAEGTDTQYF
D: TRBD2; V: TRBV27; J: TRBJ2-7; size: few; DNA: TGTGCCAGCAGTTTGGGGGGGTCCTACGAGCAGTACTTC; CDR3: CASSLGGSYEQYF
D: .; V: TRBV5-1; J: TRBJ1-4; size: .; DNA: TGCGCCAGCAGCTTGGCCATGGGGGAAGGTGAAAAACTGTTTTTT; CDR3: CASSLAMGEGEKLFF
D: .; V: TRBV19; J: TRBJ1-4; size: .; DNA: TGTGCCAGTATAGACAAACCAGAAGTAGGAAAACTGTTTTTT; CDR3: CASIDKPEVGKLFF
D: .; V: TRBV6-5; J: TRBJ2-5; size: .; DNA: TGTGCCAGCAGTTACTCGCGTCAGGGCCACCAAGAGACCCAGTACTTC; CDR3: CASSYSRQGHQETQYF
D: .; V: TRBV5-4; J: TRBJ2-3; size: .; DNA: TGTGCCAGCAGGCCCGACGGGGGCCTGAATACGCAGTATTTT; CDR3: CASRPDGGLNTQYF
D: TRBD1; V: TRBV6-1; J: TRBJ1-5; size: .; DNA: TGTGCCAGCAGTGAACTGCCCAGGGGGGGAAATCAGCCCCAGCATTTT; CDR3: CASSELPRGGNQPQHF
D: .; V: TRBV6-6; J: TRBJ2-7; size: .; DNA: TGTGCCAGCACCTTCCAGCCCGGGGAAGGCTACGAGCAGTACTTC; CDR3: CASTFQPGEGYEQYF
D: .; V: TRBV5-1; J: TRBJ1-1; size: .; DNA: TGCGCCAGCAGCCCCACGGAGGCTTCCATGAACACTGAAGCTTTCTTT; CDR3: CASSPTEASMNTEAFF
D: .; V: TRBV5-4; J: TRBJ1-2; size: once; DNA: TGTGCCAGCAGCTTAGAAGGGATCAACTATGGCTACACCTTC; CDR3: CASSLEGINYGYTF
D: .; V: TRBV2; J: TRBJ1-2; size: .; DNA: TGTGCCAGCAGTGACAGACGGGGCTATGGCTACACCTTC; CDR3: CASSDRRGYGYTF
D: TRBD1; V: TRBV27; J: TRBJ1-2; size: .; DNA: TGTGCCAGCAGTTCGCTTTTTCGGGGGACAGACTATGGCTACACCTTC; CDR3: CASSSLFRGTDYGYTF
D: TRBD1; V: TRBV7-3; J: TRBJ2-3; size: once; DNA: TGTGCCAGCAGCTCAGAGACAGGGTTTAGCACAGATACGCAGTATTTT; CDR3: CASSSETGFSTDTQYF
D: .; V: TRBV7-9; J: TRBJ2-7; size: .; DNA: TGTGCCAGCAGCCCGCTGGACATCCCCTACGAGCAGTACTTC; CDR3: CASSPLDIPYEQYF
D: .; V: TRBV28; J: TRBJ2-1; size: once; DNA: TGTGCCAGCAGTTTTTCCAGAAACCGTCGAAGTTACAATGAGCAGTTCTTC; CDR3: CASSFSRNRRSYNEQFF
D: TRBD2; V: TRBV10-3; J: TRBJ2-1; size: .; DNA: TGTGCCATCAGTGAGTCGATGGCGGGGGATTACAATGAGCAGTTCTTC; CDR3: CAISESMAGDYNEQFF
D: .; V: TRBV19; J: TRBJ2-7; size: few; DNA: TGTGCCAGTAGTACCTCCGCGACAGGAATCTACGAGCAGTACTTC; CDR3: CASSTSATGIYEQYF
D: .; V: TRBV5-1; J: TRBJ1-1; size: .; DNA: TGCGCCAGCAGCTTGGACAGGAACACTGAAGCTTTCTTT; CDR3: CASSLDRNTEAFF